This TCR beta chain is drawn from a study of blood T cell repertoires in COVID-19. Study context: The United States, Italy and Spain were the sources of the acute and convalescent COVID-19 samples.

This CDR3 is built from 15 residues. Germline CDR1 reads MNHEY; CDR2 reads SVGEGT. V gave up 2 bases and J gave up 7 bases, with 14 bases separating them. Authors' processing steps: It was from reference gene primer amplification that nucleated cell counts were estimated. Data came from immunoSEQ multiplex PCR; TCRdb stores just in-frame clones and leaves some out. That table furnishes V, J and clone size, whereas the DNA furnished D and trimming. The sample shows about 170,000 clones, about nine tenths of them seen only once. The sample taken for sequencing was peripheral blood. V and J are TRBV6-2 or TRBV6-3 and TRBJ2-2; D perhaps matches TRBD2 (6 bases). This sequence was found in a man aged 70 or older with acute or convalescent COVID-19. The CDR3 protein is CASSYAGTGSGELFF. In DNA, the CDR3 is TGTGCCAGCAGTTACGCCGGGACTGGAAGCGGGGAGCTGTTTTTT.